The 15 T cell receptor beta chains listed next were all sequenced from one sample in a study of T cells in Graves' hyperthyroidism and ophthalmopathy. Amplification of TCR beta CDR3 regions was performed using RNA transcripts as template. The TCR CDR3 first-round RT-PCR relied on the HTBI primer set. Using its own MiXCR run on the multiplex PCR reads, TCRdb lists one record per CDR3 protein. Altogether over 300,000 distinct CDR3 sequences are present, approximately 13% being singletons, with the ten largest covering 8% to 13%. Input material: blood. The receptors shown here come from a woman aged 55 to 70 with Graves' hyperthyroidism.

This clonotype was counted many times. The chain links TRBV2 to TRBJ1-2; TRBD1 might be the D (6 bases). This CDR3 spans 13 amino acids. Per germline, CDR1 SNHLY and CDR2 FYNNEI. With 5 bases removed from V and 4 bases from J, the gap between germline ends came to 11 bases. The CDR3 nucleotides are TGTGCCAGCAGTCGGACAGTACTCTATGGCTACACCTTC. Amino acids: CASSRTVLYGYTF.

This clonotype has at least ten counts. Here the CDR3 DNA reads TGTGCCAGCAGCCAAACAGGGAGTGGTCCCGGGGAGCTGTTTTTT. Amino acids: CASSQTGSGPGELFF. The chain has TRBV11-2 and TRBJ2-2, with D tentatively TRBD1 (6 bases). Looked up from germline, CDR1 is SGHAT and CDR2 is FQNNGV. There are 15 residues in the CDR3. V lost 5 bases and J 6 bases, leaving 16 bases between the germline ends. Drawing the rest from reference TRBV11-2 and TRBJ2-2, the complete variable domain is EAGVAQSPRYKIIEKRQSVAFWCNPISGHATLYWYQQILGQGPKLLIQFQNNGVVDDSQLPKDRFSAERLKGVDSTLKIQPAKLEDSAVYLCASSQTGSGPGELFFGEGSRLTVL.

This clonotype was picked up many times. The gene calls are TRBV29-1 and TRBJ1-1, with D unclear. Germline loops: CDR1 SQVTM, CDR2 ANQGSEA. The V end was cut by 5 bases, the J end by 0 bases, with 7 bases between. The CDR3 has 12 residues. CDR3 sequence: CSVTIMNTEAFF. The CDR3 coding sequence is TGCAGCGTTACTATTATGAACACTGAAGCTTTCTTT.

This clonotype was counted at least ten times. The chain has TRBV30 and TRBJ2-7; the match to TRBD2 covers 7 bases. This CDR3 is built from 13 residues. With V trimmed by 0 bases and J by 5 bases, 4 bases remained unmatched. Germline V lookup: CDR1 GTSNPN, CDR2 SVGIG (reference sequence). This CDR3 reads CAWSVVGGDEQYF. The CDR3 bases are TGTGCCTGGAGTGTAGTGGGGGGGGACGAGCAGTACTTC.

This chain uses TRBV2 with TRBJ2-1, with D perhaps matching TRBD2 (6 bases). V was cut by 4 bases and J by 1 base, with 11 bases left in between. This CDR3 spans 15 amino acids. Germline V gives CDR1 SNHLY, CDR2 FYNNEI. As DNA, the CDR3 is TGTGCCAGCAGTGGGGGGGTCCCTTCCTACAATGAGCAGTTCTTC. The encoded protein is CASSGGVPSYNEQFF.

In this sample, this clonotype turned up many times. One end of the junction is discordant with germline, which a read error may explain. The chain is built from TRBV29-1 and TRBJ1-3, with D hard to call. Germline V gene sequence: CDR1 SQVTM, CDR2 ANQGSEA. This CDR3 comprises 14 residues. The CDR3 spells CSAETTDLGNTIYF. The CDR3 DNA follows: TGCAGCGCTGAAACGACGGACCTTGGAAACACCATATATTTT. The variable domain in full, with the rest retrieved from reference TRBV29-1 and TRBJ1-3, is SAVISQKPSRDICQRGTSLTIQCQVDSQVTMMFWYRQQPGQSLTLIATANQGSEATYESGFVIDKFPISRPNLTFSTLTVSNMSPEDSSIYLCSAETTDLGNTIYFGEGSWLTVV.

The chain combines TRBV12-3 or TRBV12-4 with TRBJ2-1; D is ambiguous. Between the trimmed V and J ends, which lost 4 bases and 8 bases, there was a span of 12 bases. The CDR3 consists of 13 residues. CDR3 sequence reads: CASSSRTGDEQFF. The CDR3 DNA follows: TGTGCCAGCAGTTCCCGAACGGGCGATGAGCAGTTCTTC.

This clonotype was seen many times. The rearrangement joins TRBV24-1 to TRBJ1-1; 9 bases fit TRBD1. The germline V gene encodes CDR1 KGHDR and CDR2 SFDVKD. V lost 7 bases and J lost 7; bases outside the gene matches: 6. The CDR3 is 13 residues long. The CDR3 nucleotides are TGTGCCACCAGGAAACAGGGGGCTAATGAAGCTTTCTTT. As protein: CATRKQGANEAFF.

This clonotype was recorded many times. This sequence joins TRBV12-3 or TRBV12-4 and TRBJ2-6; D gene unclear. This CDR3 is built from 16 residues. V dropped 2 bases and J dropped 0 bases, with 8 bases sitting between them. The CDR3 nucleotides are TGTGCCAGCAGTTTAATGGTCAGCTCTGGGGCCAACGTCCTGACTTTC. The encoded protein is CASSLMVSSGANVLTF.

This clonotype was seen at least ten times. The chain links TRBV3-1 to TRBJ1-5, with D possibly matching TRBD1 (5 bases). The CDR3 runs to 14 residues. Germline V gives CDR1 LGHDT, CDR2 YNNKEL (reference sequence). Trimming cost V 3 bases and J 7 bases, with 13 bases left between them. In DNA form, the CDR3 reads TGTGCCAGCAGCCACTATGGGGGGAACCAGCCCCAGCATTTT. Its translation is CASSHYGGNQPQHF.

This clonotype was found a few times. The chain joins TRBV5-1 to TRBJ1-6; maybe TRBD1 (5 bases). The V and J ends lost 5 bases and 2 bases respectively, with 14 bases between them. This CDR3 has 16 residues. Germline V CDR1 and CDR2: SGHRS, YFSETQ. The CDR3 DNA is TGCGCCAGCAGGGTCGCCTTCAGGGCCTATAATTCACCCCTCCACTTT. Encoded protein: CASRVAFRAYNSPLHF.

This clonotype was counted at least ten times. As DNA, the CDR3 is TGCGCCAGCAGTAAACTAAGCGGGAGTCGGGAGCAGTACTTC. Translation: CASSKLSGSREQYF. V usage is TRBV5-1 and J usage is TRBJ2-7, with 8 bases lining up with TRBD2. This CDR3 contains 14 residues. The J segment lost 7 bases and the V segment lost 5 bases, leaving 11 bases of the junction unmatched. Germline V CDR1 and CDR2: SGHRS, YFSETQ.

The V and J genes are TRBV30 and TRBJ2-3; D gene ambiguous. The CDR3 runs to 12 residues. Trimming removed 2 bases from V and 1 base from J, with 4 bases in between. Germline V CDR1 and CDR2: GTSNPN, SVGIG (reference sequence). The CDR3 DNA reads as TGTGCCTGGAGTAGCGGCACAGATACGCAGTATTTT. Translating gives CAWSSGTDTQYF.

The sample holds one count of this clonotype. Possible read error: a much larger clone is one base away. V and J are TRBV12-3 or TRBV12-4 and TRBJ2-3; D is perhaps TRBD1 (6 bases). The CDR3 covers 15 residues. CDR3 DNA: TGTGCCAGCAGTTTAGGTCCACAGGGAACAGATATGCAGTATTTT. Its translation: CASSLGPQGTDMQYF.

This clonotype has at least ten counts. The V gene is TRBV27, the J gene TRBJ2-3, with TRBD2 identical over 9 bases. With V trimmed by 8 bases and J by 3 bases, 9 bases remained unmatched. The CDR3 runs to 15 residues. From germline, CDR1 is MNHEY and CDR2 SMNVEV (reference sequence). CDR3 sequence (DNA): TGTGCCAGCGCCCCAGGACTAGCGAGGACAGATACGCAGTATTTT. Amino acids: CASAPGLARTDTQYF.